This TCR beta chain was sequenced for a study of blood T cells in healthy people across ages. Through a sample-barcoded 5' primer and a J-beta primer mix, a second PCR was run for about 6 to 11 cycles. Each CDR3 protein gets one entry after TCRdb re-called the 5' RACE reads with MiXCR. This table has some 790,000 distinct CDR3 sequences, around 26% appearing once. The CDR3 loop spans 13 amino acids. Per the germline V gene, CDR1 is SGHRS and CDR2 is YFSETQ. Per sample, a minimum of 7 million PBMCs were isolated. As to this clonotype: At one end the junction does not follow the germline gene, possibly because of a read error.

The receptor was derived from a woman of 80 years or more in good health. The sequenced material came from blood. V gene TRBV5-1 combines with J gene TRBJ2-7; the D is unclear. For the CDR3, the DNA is TGCGCCGGCAGCCCAGACCCCTGGGCGGCCCAGTACTTC. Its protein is CAGSPDPWAAQYF.